Shown below are 27 T cell receptor beta chains from a single sample sequenced in a study of T cells after yellow fever vaccination. TCRdb called the 5' RACE reads again in MiXCR, with one record for every CDR3 protein. The table lists about 130,000 distinct CDR3 sequences, under 7% of them singletons. This material consisted of CD4+ T cells sorted from PBMCs, taken 10 days after the yellow fever booster vaccination. The receptors originated from a man under 40 who received the YFV17D yellow fever vaccine.

The rearrangement uses TRBV12-3 or TRBV12-4 and TRBJ2-5, with 9 bases aligning to TRBD2. The junction had 9 bases not matched to a gene; V was cut back by 6 bases and J by 1 base. The CDR3 sequence is 16 residues long. The CDR3 reads CASSPRIAGAQETQYF. The DNA for the CDR3 is TGTGCCAGCAGCCCCAGGATAGCGGGAGCCCAAGAGACCCAGTACTTC.

This clonotype was detected ten times or more. The rearrangement joins TRBV5-1 to TRBJ2-7, with 9 bases matching TRBD2. The V gene end was trimmed by 6 bases and the J gene end by 1 base; junction bases not matched to a gene: 8. The CDR3 loop spans 15 amino acids. The germline V gene encodes CDR1 SGHRS and CDR2 YFSETQ. CDR3 loop: CASTKRTSASYEQYF. CDR3 DNA sequence: TGCGCCAGCACGAAAAGGACTAGCGCATCCTACGAGCAGTACTTC.

With respect to this clonotype: This may arise from a read error, as a much more abundant clone is one base away. This chain joins TRBV12-3 or TRBV12-4 and TRBJ2-2, with TRBD2 identical over 8 bases. The CDR3 consists of 16 residues. DNA of the CDR3: TGTGACAGCACCTGGTCGGGCAGCGGGAGAACCGGGGAGCTGTTTTTT. It encodes CDSTWSGSGRTGELFF.

This clonotype was found many times. The rearrangement links TRBV6-5 to TRBJ2-7; D is possibly TRBD2 (5 bases). The CDR3 spans 11 residues. Trimming took off 8 bases at V and 5 bases at J, with 10 bases between the two ends. CDR1 is MNHEY, CDR2 SVGAGI, per germline. DNA of the CDR3: TGTGCCAGCTCCCCCGGGAACGAGCAGTACTTC. As protein: CASSPGNEQYF.

At least ten counts were recorded for this clonotype. The chain couples TRBV11-2 to TRBJ1-4, with D perhaps TRBD1 (6 bases). The CDR3 has 18 amino acids. The germline gives CDR1 SGHAT, CDR2 FQNNGV. Trimming left V 2 bases short and J 0 bases short, with 16 bases between. CDR3 bases: TGTGCCAGCAGCTTAAGAGGACAGACCCTTGCAACTAATGAAAAACTGTTTTTT. This encodes CASSLRGQTLATNEKLFF.

This clonotype was counted at least ten times. The V and J genes are TRBV5-1 and TRBJ2-7; D remains ambiguous. Germline V CDR1 and CDR2: SGHRS, YFSETQ. V was pared by 0 bases and J by 3 bases, with 10 bases between. The CDR3 has 14 amino acids. This CDR3 reads CASSLVPDGYEQYF. The CDR3, as DNA: TGCGCCAGCAGCTTGGTCCCGGACGGCTACGAGCAGTACTTC. Combining the CDR3 with reference TRBV5-1 and TRBJ2-7 gives the whole variable domain KAGVTQTPRYLIKTRGQQVTLSCSPISGHRSVSWYQQTPGQGLQFLFEYFSETQRNKGNFPGRFSGRQFSNSRSEMNVSTLELGDSALYLCASSLVPDGYEQYFGPGTRLTVT.

This clonotype has at least ten counts. This rearrangement joins TRBV2 to TRBJ2-7, with D possibly being TRBD1 (6 bases). Germline loops: CDR1 SNHLY, CDR2 FYNNEI. V lost 7 bases to trimming and J lost 0 bases, with 13 bases between them. The CDR3 loop spans 14 amino acids. CDR3 region: CASTRTVASYEQYF. For the CDR3, the DNA is TGTGCCAGCACCCGGACAGTTGCCTCCTACGAGCAGTACTTC.

This clonotype was seen at least ten times. This chain uses TRBV5-5 with TRBJ1-5; weak D call: TRBD1 (5 bases). This CDR3 spans 14 amino acids. Trimming left V 1 base short and J 5 bases short, with 10 bases between. Germline V gene data show CDR1 as SGHKS and CDR2 as YYEKEE (reference sequence). The CDR3 loop reads CASSLLAGYQPQHF. In DNA form, the CDR3 reads TGTGCCAGCAGCTTGTTGGCAGGGTATCAGCCCCAGCATTTT.

This clonotype showed up just a few times. The CDR3 sequence is CATTGLRLDTIYF. Here the CDR3 DNA reads TGTGCCACCACAGGACTACGCTTGGACACCATATATTTT. This chain connects TRBV13 to TRBJ1-3; D may be TRBD1 (5 bases). This CDR3 has 13 amino acids. The V end was cut by 10 bases, the J end by 8 bases, with 18 bases between. Germline V gene lookup returns CDR1 PRHDT and CDR2 FYEKMQ (reference sequence).

This chain joins TRBV18 and TRBJ2-7, with 9 bases matching TRBD2. CDR1 is KGHSH and CDR2 is LQKENI in the germline V gene. With 3 bases clipped from V and 4 bases from J, the junction kept 4 bases outside the gene matches. CDR3 length: 14 residues. CDR3 DNA sequence: TGTGCCAGCTCACCGGGCGGGAGGGAATACGAGCAGTACTTC. It is translated as CASSPGGREYEQYF.

This clonotype was picked up many times. The chain recombines TRBV27 with TRBJ2-5; 8 nucleotides agree with TRBD1. CDR1 is MNHEY, CDR2 SMNVEV, per germline (reference sequence). V shed 3 bases and J 4 bases; nucleotides not matched to a gene: 10. The CDR3 loop spans 16 amino acids. The CDR3 sequence is CASSFARTGKRETQYF. The CDR3 nucleotides are TGTGCCAGCAGTTTCGCCCGGACAGGGAAAAGAGAGACCCAGTACTTC.

The chain couples TRBV5-1 to TRBJ2-5; D may correspond to TRBD1 or TRBD2 (5 bases each). Trimming took 1 base from V and 4 from J, leaving 14 bases between them. Germline assignment: CDR1 SGHRS and CDR2 YFSETQ. The CDR3 has 15 residues. DNA of the CDR3: TGCGCCAGCAGCTTGACAACGGGGCGCGGAGAGACCCAGTACTTC. Translated: CASSLTTGRGETQYF.

With regard to this clonotype: Sequence at one end of the junction differs from germline and may be a read error. The CDR3 loop is CVTSRDPHSAETQYF. The CDR3 nucleotides read TGTGTCACCAGCAGAGATCCACACTCCGCAGAGACCCAGTACTTC. The V call is TRBV15, the J call TRBJ2-5; D is unclear. The CDR3 is made up of 15 amino acids. Germline V CDR1 and CDR2: LNHNV, YYDKDF (reference sequence).

Many counts were recorded for this clonotype. CDR3 DNA sequence: TGTGCCAGCAGCCAAGCGGGAGGAAGGGGAAATACGCAGTATTTT. It codes for CASSQAGGRGNTQYF. The chain couples TRBV3-1 to TRBJ2-3; 7 nucleotides line up with TRBD2. The V gene end was trimmed by 1 base and the J gene end by 7 bases; junction bases not matched to a gene: 8. This CDR3 is 15 amino acids long. CDR1 and CDR2 (germline): LGHDT, YNNKEL (reference sequence).

This clonotype came up many times. The chain joins TRBV14 to TRBJ2-1; D could derive from TRBD1 or TRBD2 (5 bases each). Germline V gene data show CDR1 as SGHDN and CDR2 as FVKESK. This CDR3 has 16 amino acids. V lost 2 bases and J 10 bases, leaving 21 bases between the germline ends. The CDR3 sequence: CASSQLTGTQRREQFF. The CDR3 nucleotides are TGTGCCAGCAGCCAACTCACCGGGACCCAGAGGAGGGAGCAGTTCTTC.

This clonotype was seen ten or more times. The chain carries TRBV10-3 and TRBJ1-3; maybe TRBD1 (5 bases). This CDR3 has 14 amino acids. The V and J ends lost 2 bases and 4 bases respectively, with 9 bases between them. Germline values: CDR1 ENHRY, CDR2 SYGVKD. CDR3 coding DNA: TGTGCCATCAGTGAGGGACAAAGCGGAAACACCATATATTTT. Translated, it gives CAISEGQSGNTIYF.

This clonotype was counted ten times or more. This chain uses TRBV5-6 with TRBJ2-7; 12 bases map to TRBD2. The CDR3 spans 14 residues. Germline V lookup: CDR1 SGHDT, CDR2 YYEEEE. J gave up 13 bases and V 4 bases, and 12 bases lay outside the gene matches. The CDR3 coding sequence is TGTGCCAGCAGCACGACTAGCGGGAGCCCCATGGGATACTTC. It encodes CASSTTSGSPMGYF. Full variable domain (outside the CDR3, taken from reference TRBV5-6 and TRBJ2-7): DAGVTQSPTHLIKTRGQQVTLRCSPKSGHDTVSWYQQALGQGPQFIFQYYEEEERQRGNFPDRFSGHQFPNYSSELNVNALLLGDSALYLCASSTTSGSPMGYFGPGTRLTVT.

The table lists this clonotype with many counts. The V gene is TRBV5-1, the J gene TRBJ1-1, with a tentative D call TRBD1 (6 bases). Deletions cut 2 bases from V and 8 bases from J, with 19 bases between. The CDR3 has 15 residues. Germline V gene lookup returns CDR1 SGHRS and CDR2 YFSETQ. The CDR3, as DNA: TGCGCCAGCAGCTTTACCGGGACATCCGCCCCCGAAGCTTTCTTT. Its protein is CASSFTGTSAPEAFF.

At least ten counts were recorded for this clonotype. The chain links TRBV11-3 to TRBJ2-2; maybe TRBD1 (6 bases). Trimming pared 5 bases from V and 4 bases from J, leaving 14 bases between. Germline V CDR1 and CDR2: SGHNT, YENEEA. The CDR3 has 15 amino acids. CDR3 sequence: CASSKIQGVTGELFF. CDR3 DNA sequence: TGTGCCAGCAGCAAGATACAGGGAGTCACCGGGGAGCTGTTTTTT.

This clonotype was counted many times. The CDR3, as DNA: TGTGCCACCAGCAGAGATGGGGGGGCACAGCCCCAGCATTTT. Its translation is CATSRDGGAQPQHF. J is TRBJ1-5 and V is TRBV15; weak D call: TRBD1 (6 bases). Trimming pared 0 bases from V and 7 bases from J, leaving 10 bases between. Germline-derived CDR1 and CDR2 are LNHNV and YYDKDF (reference sequence). This CDR3 is 14 amino acids long.

This clonotype was seen ten or more times. The genes are TRBV7-9 and TRBJ2-1; 13 bases line up with TRBD2. Germline trimming cut 5 bases from V and 7 bases from J; bases unmatched to any gene: 8. Looked up from germline, CDR1 is SEHNR and CDR2 is FQNEAQ (reference sequence). The CDR3 is 16 amino acids. This chain's CDR3 is CASSNPGLAGYNEQFF. As DNA, the CDR3 is TGTGCCAGCAGCAACCCGGGACTAGCGGGGTATAATGAGCAGTTCTTC.

This clonotype was observed at least ten times. J is TRBJ2-1 and V is TRBV12-3 or TRBV12-4; 8 bases match TRBD2. This CDR3 is built from 14 residues. V dropped 7 bases and J dropped 6; count of bases not matched to a gene: 8. CDR3 region: CASTLPGLGNEQFF. The CDR3 DNA is TGTGCCAGCACTCTACCGGGACTAGGCAATGAGCAGTTCTTC.

This clonotype has ten or more counts. The chain couples TRBV5-1 to TRBJ2-1, with TRBD2 as a possible D gene (6 bases). The CDR3 sequence is 15 residues long. V lost 3 bases and J 0 bases, leaving 10 bases between the germline ends. The V gene's germline CDR1 is SGHRS and CDR2 YFSETQ. In DNA form, the CDR3 reads TGCGCCAGCAGCTCGGGCGGGACCTCCTACAATGAGCAGTTCTTC. Amino acids: CASSSGGTSYNEQFF.

This clonotype showed up just a few times. The V call is TRBV7-9, the J call TRBJ2-5, with a weak D call TRBD2 (6 bases). V lost 1 base, J lost 7 bases, and 13 bases lay in between. Germline lookup yields CDR1 SEHNR and CDR2 FQNEAQ (reference sequence). The CDR3 is 14 residues long. The CDR3 region is CASSLDSSVGTQYF. DNA of the CDR3: TGTGCCAGCAGCTTAGATTCTAGCGTCGGGACCCAGTACTTC.

Ten or more counts support this clonotype. The rearrangement links TRBV10-3 to TRBJ1-1; the match to TRBD1 covers 9 bases. The CDR3 is 14 amino acids. Germline values: CDR1 ENHRY, CDR2 SYGVKD. The junction had 3 bases not matched to a gene; V was cut back by 6 bases and J by 1 base. In DNA, the CDR3 is TGTGCCATCAGGACGGGACAGGGGAACACTGAAGCTTTCTTT. Its translation is CAIRTGQGNTEAFF.

This clonotype came up many times. The V gene is TRBV18, the J gene TRBJ2-3; 7 bases map to TRBD2. Germline CDR1 and CDR2: KGHSH and LQKENI. This CDR3 spans 16 amino acids. The V and J ends lost 2 bases and 2 bases, in that order; junction bases with no gene match: 7. CDR3 region: CASSPTGGSTTDTQYF. CDR3 nucleotides: TGTGCCAGCTCACCAACTGGCGGGAGTACCACAGATACGCAGTATTTT.

This clonotype showed up many times. This chain joins TRBV20-1 and TRBJ2-5, with 7 bases that match TRBD1. Germline-derived CDR1 and CDR2 are DFQATT and SNEGSKA (reference sequence). Trimming took 3 bases from V and 6 from J; bases not matched to a gene: 13. CDR3 length equals 15 residues. The CDR3 loop reads CSASFNQGVRKTQYF. CDR3 nucleotides: TGCAGTGCTAGTTTCAATCAGGGGGTTAGAAAGACCCAGTACTTC.